One T cell receptor (beta chain) is described in this entry. Its matching antigen is unknown. Germline V gene sequence: CDR1 SGHRS, CDR2 YFSETQ. This CDR3 has 15 residues. Unmatched junction bases numbered 4, after V lost 2 bases and J lost 2 bases. This record belongs to a study of identifying expanded T cells in peripheral blood. Study observations and caveats: Variance in clone template counts between approximately 2-week samples significantly increased with total template count across all healthy donors. Roughly 1.2 clones differed between technical replicates, versus 16.4 and 19 over time.

TCRdb's copy holds only in-frame clones and misses some; the assay was immunoSEQ multiplex PCR. The sample lists roughly 78,000 clones, approximately 87% occurring once. This TCR was sampled from a person aged 18 to 75 in good health. The chain is built from TRBV5-1 and TRBJ2-3; TRBD2 matches at 8 bases. Sequencing was performed on blood. As DNA, the CDR3 is TGCGCCAGCAGCTTTAGCGGGGCTCCCACAGATACGCAGTATTTT. Residues: CASSFSGAPTDTQYF. Combining the CDR3 with reference TRBV5-1 and TRBJ2-3 gives the whole variable domain KAGVTQTPRYLIKTRGQQVTLSCSPISGHRSVSWYQQTPGQGLQFLFEYFSETQRNKGNFPGRFSGRQFSNSRSEMNVSTLELGDSALYLCASSFSGAPTDTQYFGPGTRLTVL.